One and the same sample provided the 6 T cell receptor beta chains below, sequenced in a study of radiation and T cells in renal cell carcinoma (TCRdb year 2020). The sample's time point label, in plain terms: blood 4 weeks post-SBRT, at nephrectomy. The treatment or condition tag for this specimen amounts to: 15 Gy SBRT to primary tumor, nephrectomy 4 weeks later. The library was prepared using the immunoSEQ multiplex PCR assay. The source is immuneACCESS, and TCRdb retained only in-frame sequences with V and J called. Part of the clones is not carried over; for the studies checked, unresolved V genes explain less than half of this, and the remainder is unexplained. A total of roughly 58,000 clones appear in this sample, about 80% of them only once. The ten top clones hold approximately 7% of the sample. The source material was blood, sampled from a patient whose treatment included radiotherapy and nephrectomy. The source is a man aged 60-69 years with renal cell carcinoma.

This chain uses TRBV29-1 with TRBJ1-6; D may be TRBD1 (6 bases). The germline gives CDR1 SQVTM, CDR2 ANQGSEA. The germline V and J ends were trimmed by 3 bases and 9 bases, with 12 bases remaining between them. There are 13 residues in the CDR3. The CDR3 is CSVDLGGGSPLHF. The DNA for the CDR3 is TGCAGCGTTGATTTAGGGGGTGGTTCACCCCTCCACTTT.

This chain joins TRBV11-2 and TRBJ1-5; 7 bases map to TRBD1. CDR1 and CDR2 from the germline V gene are SGHAT and FQNNGV. V lost 0 bases and J lost 4; bases outside the gene matches: 3. CDR3 length: 15 amino acids. DNA for the CDR3: TGTGCCAGCAGCTTAGATCCAGGGGGTAATCAGCCCCAGCATTTT. Its translation: CASSLDPGGNQPQHF.

The CDR3 region is CASNDRGGITDTQYF. The CDR3 DNA follows: TGCGCCAGCAACGACAGGGGTGGAATCACAGATACGCAGTATTTT. The chain combines TRBV5-1 with TRBJ2-3; 8 bases agree with TRBD1. The CDR3 runs 15 residues. CDR1 is SGHRS and CDR2 is YFSETQ in the germline V gene. The V gene end was trimmed by 6 bases and the J gene end by 2 bases; junction bases not matched to a gene: 8.

The chain joins TRBV12-5 to TRBJ2-5; D gene uncertain. The CDR3 contains 12 residues. Trimming pared 5 bases from V and 5 bases from J, leaving 9 bases between. Germline CDR1 is LGHNT and CDR2 is FRNRAP. CDR3 sequence reads: CASGGPGETQYF. CDR3 sequence (DNA): TGTGCTAGTGGTGGTCCTGGGGAGACCCAGTACTTC.

This clone has a handful of counts. This chain connects TRBV10-3 to TRBJ1-3; D gene uncertain. V gave up 6 bases and J gave up 0 bases, with 18 bases separating them. CDR1 is ENHRY and CDR2 is SYGVKD in the germline V gene. CDR3 length: 17 amino acids. CDR3 nucleotide sequence: TGTGCCATCAGGGACCCCAACAACGCAGCCTCTGGAAACACCATATATTTT. Encoded protein: CAIRDPNNAASGNTIYF.

The chain uses TRBV7-6 and TRBJ2-5; TRBD1 agrees at 9 bases. The CDR3 is 16 residues long. V was pared by 1 base and J by 2 bases, with 5 bases of the junction left unmatched. Germline-derived CDR1 and CDR2 are SGHVS and FNYEAQ. CDR3 DNA sequence: TGTGCCAGCAGCTTAGGGGACAGGGAGAGGCAAGAGACCCAGTACTTC. Protein sequence: CASSLGDRERQETQYF.